Included here is one TCR beta chain sequence, with context. Its specificity is unknown. An end of the junction does not agree with germline; a read error may underlie this. This sample stems from a study of T cell responses to AZD1222 COVID-19 vaccine. There are 15 residues in the CDR3. Germline lookup yields CDR1 SGHTA and CDR2 FQGNSA. Study observations and caveats: A rise in Spike-specific TCR breadth and depth followed two AZD1222 doses. Repertoires were obtained solely post-peak T cell response. There were mostly white British donors and more females than males, and clonal diversity was possibly underestimated.

This table comes from immunoSEQ multiplex PCR, and its TCRdb copy is limited to in-frame clones, with some not included. Among 45,000 to 65,000 clones listed, roughly 87% were seen once. The TCR comes from an adult who received the AZD1222 COVID-19 vaccine. The chain employs TRBV7-2 and TRBJ2-1, with TRBD2 identical over 9 bases. The sequenced sample was peripheral blood, obtained 28 days after the second AZD1222 dose. The CDR3: CASSLAGLPYNEQFF. The CDR3 DNA reads TGTGCCAGCAGCCTAGCGGGATTGCCCTACAATGAGCAGTTCTTC.